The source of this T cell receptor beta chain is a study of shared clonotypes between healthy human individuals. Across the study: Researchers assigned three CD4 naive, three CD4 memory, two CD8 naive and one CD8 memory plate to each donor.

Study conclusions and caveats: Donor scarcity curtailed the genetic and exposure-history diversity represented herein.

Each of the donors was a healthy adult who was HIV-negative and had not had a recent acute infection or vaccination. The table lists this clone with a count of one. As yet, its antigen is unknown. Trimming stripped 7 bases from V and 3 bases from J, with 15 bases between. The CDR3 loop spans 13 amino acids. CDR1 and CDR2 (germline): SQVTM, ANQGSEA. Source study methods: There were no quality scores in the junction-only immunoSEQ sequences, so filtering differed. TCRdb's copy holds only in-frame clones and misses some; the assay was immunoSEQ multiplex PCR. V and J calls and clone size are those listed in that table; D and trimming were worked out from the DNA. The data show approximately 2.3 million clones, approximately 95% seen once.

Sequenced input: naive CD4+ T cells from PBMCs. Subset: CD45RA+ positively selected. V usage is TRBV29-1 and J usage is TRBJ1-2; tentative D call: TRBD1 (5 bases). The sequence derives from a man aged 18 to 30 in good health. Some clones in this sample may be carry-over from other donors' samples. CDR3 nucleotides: TGCAGCGGTTCCGGGACGGAGGACTATGGCTACACCTTC. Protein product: CSGSGTEDYGYTF.